This T cell receptor (beta chain) was retrieved from a study of blood T cell repertoires in COVID-19. Background on the study: The samples span acute and convalescent COVID-19 from the United States, Italy and Spain.

V lost 2 bases, J lost 11 bases, and 12 bases lay in between. Germline V gene lookup returns CDR1 LNHDA and CDR2 SQIVND (reference sequence). The CDR3 length is 12 residues. Everyone who took part was roughly 18 to 89 years old, and they came from some 23 US areas. Clinical history reported by participants formed the basis on which cohorts were assigned. Per the original data handling: Amplification of reference gene primers provided the estimated nucleated cell counts. Assay: immunoSEQ multiplex PCR; the TCRdb copy retains only in-frame clones and omits some. That table furnishes V, J and clone size, whereas the DNA furnished D and trimming. The repertoire holds about 230,000 clones, with roughly 90% as singletons.

The TCR originated in a woman between 50 and 59 years old in a cohort exposed to, infected with or recovered from COVID-19 (not recorded which). This rearrangement joins TRBV19 to TRBJ1-1; the D is unclear. What was sequenced was PBMCs or T cells enriched from blood (not recorded which). CDR3 sequence reads: CASSISRGKAFF. The CDR3 DNA is TGTGCCAGTAGTATATCTCGAGGGAAGGCTTTCTTT. The variable domain in full, completed from reference TRBV19 and TRBJ1-1, reads DGGITQSPKYLFRKEGQNVTLSCEQNLNHDAMYWYRQDPGQGLRLIYYSQIVNDFQKGDIAEGYSVSREKKESFPLTVTSAQKNPTAFYLCASSISRGKAFFGQGTRLTVV.